One sample yielded the 14 T cell receptor beta chains listed below, sequenced in a study of blood T cell repertoires in COVID-19. Some clones are missing from TCRdb's copy, which holds only in-frame ones; the method was immunoSEQ multiplex PCR. The sample records 25,000 to 40,000 clones, around nine tenths being singletons. What was sequenced was peripheral blood. The receptor source for this set is a human donor with active COVID-19. The donor label of this sample is uncertain.

The rearrangement joins TRBV12-5 to TRBJ2-2; 15 nucleotides line up with TRBD2. From germline, CDR1 is LGHNT and CDR2 FRNRAP. The CDR3 contains 21 residues. V lost 2 bases and J lost 6; bases outside the gene matches: 16. DNA for the CDR3: TGTGCTAGTGGTTTGTCCGTGGGACTAGCGGGGGGTATTATTCTCCCCGGGGAGCTGTTTTTT. Its translation is CASGLSVGLAGGIILPGELFF.

This clone was seen once. The chain links TRBV6-2 or TRBV6-3 to TRBJ1-1; TRBD1 agrees at 7 bases. The V and J ends lost 1 base and 11 bases, in that order; junction bases with no gene match: 7. The germline V gene encodes CDR1 MNHEY and CDR2 SVGEGT. This CDR3 has 13 residues. The CDR3 nucleotides read TGTGCCAGCAGTTACTGGGACAGTCGGGACGCTTTCTTT. It translates to CASSYWDSRDAFF.

CDR3 amino acids: CARSLQGAVGEQYF. The CDR3 DNA reads TGTGCCAGAAGCTTACAGGGGGCAGTTGGCGAGCAGTACTTC. The gene calls are TRBV5-3 and TRBJ2-7; TRBD1 matches 9 bases. TRBV5-3 is filed as an ORF, its function uncertain. V shed 2 bases, J shed 6 bases, and the junction held 6 bases outside the gene matches. This CDR3 region has 14 residues.

This clone has only one observation. The gene calls are TRBV6-1 and TRBJ1-5; possible D gene TRBD1, 6 bases. The CDR3 spans 16 residues. Trimming removed 4 bases from V and 11 bases from J, with 24 bases in between. Germline V gene lookup returns CDR1 MNHNS and CDR2 SASEGT. This CDR3 reads CASSAWTEKPNRAQHF. CDR3 bases: TGTGCCAGCAGTGCTTGGACAGAGAAACCTAATAGGGCCCAGCATTTT.

The V call is TRBV19, the J call TRBJ2-2, with 7 bases lining up with TRBD1. The V segment lost 1 base and the J segment 1 base; nucleotides outside the gene matches: 6. Germline V gene sequence: CDR1 LNHDA, CDR2 SQIVND (reference sequence). The length of the CDR3 is 17 residues. The CDR3 DNA sequence: TGTGCCAGTAGTATAGCCTACAGGGGTAGGAACACCGGGGAGCTGTTTTTT. This codes for CASSIAYRGRNTGELFF.

The J gene is TRBJ2-2, the V gene TRBV7-2; D may be TRBD2 (6 bases). The CDR3 length is 15 residues. Per the germline V gene, CDR1 is SGHTA and CDR2 is FQGNSA. The V gene lost 4 bases and the J gene lost 1 base, with 10 bases spanning the gap. The CDR3 protein is CASSSRTMNTGELFF. The CDR3 DNA is TGTGCCAGCAGCTCCAGGACTATGAACACCGGGGAGCTGTTTTTT.

The V gene is TRBV10-3, the J gene TRBJ2-2; 12 nucleotides align to TRBD1. CDR3 length: 16 residues. Germline-derived CDR1 and CDR2 are ENHRY and SYGVKD. The trim removed 6 bases at V and 6 bases at J, leaving 8 bases unmatched. This CDR3 reads CAIRGTGTGGSGELFF. CDR3 nucleotides: TGTGCCATCAGGGGGACCGGGACAGGGGGCTCCGGGGAGCTGTTTTTT.

The chain uses TRBV9 and TRBJ2-4, with D possibly being TRBD2 (5 bases). There are 13 residues in the CDR3. Germline CDR1 is SGDLS and CDR2 is YYNGEE. Deletions cut 4 bases from V and 9 bases from J, with 14 bases between. DNA for the CDR3: TGTGCCAGCAGCAATTCAGGAGGTGGCATTCAGTACTTC. Protein sequence: CASSNSGGGIQYF.

The chain uses TRBV18 and TRBJ1-3; D not resolved. The germline gives CDR1 KGHSH, CDR2 LQKENI. The CDR3 length is 15 residues. The V and J ends lost 0 bases and 0 bases respectively, with 6 bases between them. The CDR3 region has the DNA TGTGCCAGCTCACCACCGACGGGCTCTGGAAACACCATATATTTT. Amino acids: CASSPPTGSGNTIYF.

V is TRBV6-2 or TRBV6-3 and J is TRBJ1-2; 12 bases are a match to TRBD1. The CDR3 totals 15 residues. The J segment lost 3 bases and the V segment lost 4 bases, leaving 3 bases of the junction unmatched. CDR1 and CDR2 (germline): MNHEY, SVGEGT. In DNA form, the CDR3 reads TGTGCCAGCAGTTCCGGGACAGGGGGCTACTATGGCTACACCTTC. Encoded protein: CASSSGTGGYYGYTF.

In DNA, the CDR3 is TGTGCCAGCAGTTACATAACAGGGAGAGGGAACGAGCAGTACTTC. Translated, it gives CASSYITGRGNEQYF. The V call is TRBV6-5, the J call TRBJ2-7; possible D gene TRBD1, 6 bases. Germline V CDR1 and CDR2: MNHEY, SVGAGI. CDR3 length equals 15 residues. Trimming removed 2 bases from V and 5 bases from J, with 16 bases in between.

V gene TRBV6-6 combines with J gene TRBJ1-2; D may be TRBD1 (5 bases). From germline, CDR1 is MNHNY and CDR2 SVGAGI (reference sequence). Trimming stripped 5 bases from V and 2 bases from J, with 15 bases between. CDR3 length: 15 residues. The CDR3 nucleotides read TGTGCCAGCAGTGGAACGCTCAGGGTCAACTATGGCTACACCTTC. Residues: CASSGTLRVNYGYTF.

The chain carries TRBV4-3 and TRBJ2-6; 10 bases map to TRBD2. Germline-derived CDR1 and CDR2 are LGHNA and YSLEER. The CDR3 sequence is 19 residues long. The V and J ends lost 3 bases and 2 bases, in that order; junction bases with no gene match: 10. This CDR3 reads CASSQDSSGGITGANVLTF. CDR3 DNA: TGCGCCAGCAGCCAGGATTCTAGCGGGGGTATAACTGGGGCCAACGTCCTGACTTTC.

The V call is TRBV15, the J call TRBJ1-1, with D perhaps TRBD1 (5 bases). Germline lookup yields CDR1 LNHNV and CDR2 YYDKDF (reference sequence). Trimming pared 0 bases from V and 2 bases from J, leaving 13 bases between. There are 16 residues in the CDR3. Here the CDR3 DNA reads TGTGCCACCAGCAGAGATGGGGCAGGATCTAACACTGAAGCTTTCTTT. Amino acid sequence: CATSRDGAGSNTEAFF.